Shown below are 14 T cell receptor beta chains from a single sample sequenced in a study of T cells after yellow fever vaccination. TCRdb recomputed calls from the 5' RACE reads with MiXCR, one row per CDR3 protein. Here the sample spans hundreds of thousands of distinct CDR3 sequences, over 4.5% being singletons. This specimen was CD4+ T cells sorted from PBMCs, taken on the day of the yellow fever booster vaccination. These receptors were obtained from a man between 18 and 29 years old who received the YFV17D yellow fever vaccine.

In this sample, this clonotype turned up a few times. The chain joins TRBV6-1 to TRBJ2-5; D unclear. Trimming cost V 2 bases and J 0 bases, with 4 bases left between them. The CDR3 extends over 13 amino acids. The germline CDR1 and CDR2 sequences are MNHNS and SASEGT. The CDR3 is CASSERYQETQYF. CDR3 DNA: TGTGCCAGCAGTGAACGGTACCAAGAGACCCAGTACTTC.

This clonotype has ten or more counts. V and J are TRBV4-3 and TRBJ1-6; TRBD1 aligns across 11 bases. CDR1 and CDR2 (germline): LGHNA, YSLEER. The V segment lost 1 base and the J segment 14 bases; nucleotides outside the gene matches: 7. The CDR3 contains 15 residues. Here the CDR3 DNA reads TGCGCCAGCAGCCAAGTCGGGACAGGGGGTCAGACCCTCCACTTT. Translating gives CASSQVGTGGQTLHF.

This clonotype was picked up many times. The chain recombines TRBV7-8 with TRBJ1-1, with D possibly being TRBD1 (6 bases). V lost 5 bases and J lost 0, with 22 bases in between. This CDR3 has 18 residues. Germline CDR1 SGHVS, CDR2 FQNEAQ. Here the CDR3 DNA reads TGTGCCAGCAGCCTAGTCCCCCCTGGACAGAGTATGAACACTGAAGCTTTCTTT. This codes for CASSLVPPGQSMNTEAFF. Full variable domain (missing parts from reference TRBV7-8 and TRBJ1-1): GAGVSQSPRYKVAKRGQDVALRCDPISGHVSLFWYQQALGQGPEFLTYFQNEAQLDKSGLPSDRFFAERPEGSVSTLKIQRTQQEDSAVYLCASSLVPPGQSMNTEAFFGQGTRLTVV.

This clonotype has a count of ten or more. The genes are TRBV7-9 and TRBJ2-1, with D unresolved. In germline, CDR1 is SEHNR, CDR2 FQNEAQ (reference sequence). The CDR3 has 15 residues. V lost 0 bases and J 0 bases, leaving 6 bases between the germline ends. Here the CDR3 reads CASSLAVGSYNEQFF. CDR3 bases: TGTGCCAGCAGCTTAGCGGTAGGCTCCTACAATGAGCAGTTCTTC.

This clonotype has just a few counts. This CDR3 reads CASSFEAGDEQYV. CDR3 coding DNA: TGTGCCAGCAGCTTTGAGGCTGGTGACGAGCAGTACGTC. The rearrangement joins TRBV11-2 to TRBJ2-7; D remains ambiguous. The CDR3 runs 13 residues. The ends were cut back, 3 bases at V and 5 bases at J, with 11 bases in the middle. Germline CDR1 is SGHAT and CDR2 is FQNNGV.

At least ten counts were recorded for this clonotype. This chain links TRBV7-6 with TRBJ2-7, with 8 bases matching TRBD1. J lost 1 base, V lost 0 bases, and 11 bases had no gene match. Germline-derived CDR1 and CDR2 are SGHVS and FNYEAQ. The CDR3 sequence is 18 residues long. The DNA for the CDR3 is TGTGCCAGCAGCTTAGCGCCAGGGGGCCCAGGGGGGTCCTACGAGCAGTACTTC. Protein: CASSLAPGGPGGSYEQYF. Complete variable domain (other parts from reference TRBV7-6 and TRBJ2-7): GAGVSQSPRYKVTKRGQDVALRCDPISGHVSLYWYRQALGQGPEFLTYFNYEAQQDKSGLPNDRFSAERPEGSISTLTIQRTEQRDSAMYRCASSLAPGGPGGSYEQYFGPGTRLTVT.

This clonotype was detected ten times or more. The chain carries TRBV6-5 and TRBJ2-3; 8 nucleotides match TRBD2. The CDR3 spans 17 residues. After removal of 6 bases from V and 2 bases from J, the junction contained 13 bases not matched to a gene. Germline V lookup: CDR1 MNHEY, CDR2 SVGAGI. The CDR3 coding sequence is TGTGCCAGCAGACCCTCATGGGATAGCGGGGCCACAGATACGCAGTATTTT. Its protein is CASRPSWDSGATDTQYF.

This clonotype has only a few counts. V and J are TRBV5-6 and TRBJ1-1; the match to TRBD1 covers 7 bases. The CDR3 covers 15 residues. In germline, CDR1 is SGHDT, CDR2 YYEEEE. V shed 2 bases, J shed 0 bases, and the junction held 4 bases outside the gene matches. The CDR3 protein is CASSFADRLNTEAFF. CDR3 nucleotide sequence: TGTGCCAGCAGCTTCGCGGACAGGTTGAACACTGAAGCTTTCTTT.

The chain employs TRBV5-5 and TRBJ1-2; D uncertain. In germline, CDR1 is SGHKS, CDR2 YYEKEE (reference sequence). This CDR3 has 12 residues. V lost 3 bases and J lost 4, with 7 bases in between. The CDR3 nucleotides are TGTGCCAGCAGCTCAGGCCTCTATGGCTACACCTTC. As protein: CASSSGLYGYTF.

This clonotype showed up just a few times. This chain connects TRBV27 to TRBJ2-1; TRBD2 aligns across 8 bases. Germline V gene sequence: CDR1 MNHEY, CDR2 SMNVEV (reference sequence). Germline trimming cut 3 bases from V and 9 bases from J; bases unmatched to any gene: 13. CDR3 length: 16 amino acids. The CDR3 loop is CASSFSVAGQVGEQFF. The CDR3 DNA sequence: TGTGCCAGCAGTTTTTCCGTAGCGGGGCAAGTCGGTGAGCAGTTCTTC.

This chain links TRBV12-3 or TRBV12-4 with TRBJ2-5; TRBD1 matches 8 bases. The CDR3 extends over 15 amino acids. The J segment lost 6 bases and the V segment lost 8 bases, leaving 14 bases of the junction unmatched. CDR3 in amino acids: CASADFRQGLKTQYF. The CDR3, as DNA: TGTGCCAGCGCTGATTTCCGACAGGGGCTGAAGACCCAGTACTTC.

This clonotype turned up a few times. This sequence joins TRBV7-2 and TRBJ2-1; TRBD2 matches 13 bases. Germline values: CDR1 SGHTA, CDR2 FQGNSA. The CDR3 length is 14 residues. V lost 1 base and J lost 11; bases outside the gene matches: 2. DNA for the CDR3: TGTGCCAGCAGCTTAGGACTAGCGGGGGGCAAGCAGTTCTTC. Translation: CASSLGLAGGKQFF.

This clonotype appeared many times. This chain links TRBV5-1 with TRBJ2-1; D call uncertain. There are 15 residues in the CDR3. The germline CDR1 and CDR2 sequences are SGHRS and YFSETQ. With 2 bases removed from V and 0 bases from J, the gap between germline ends came to 9 bases. CDR3 sequence reads: CASSLSTSSYNEQFF. In DNA form, the CDR3 reads TGCGCCAGCAGCTTATCTACCAGCTCCTACAATGAGCAGTTCTTC.

In its sample, this clonotype was seen a few times. This chain joins TRBV6-2 or TRBV6-3 and TRBJ2-6; D unresolved. Looked up from germline, CDR1 is MNHEY and CDR2 is SVGEGT. The CDR3 has 11 residues. Trimming removed 2 bases at V and 12 bases at J, with 5 bases between. The CDR3 loop reads CASSYQSVLTF. In DNA form, the CDR3 reads TGTGCCAGCAGTTACCAGTCCGTCCTGACTTTC.